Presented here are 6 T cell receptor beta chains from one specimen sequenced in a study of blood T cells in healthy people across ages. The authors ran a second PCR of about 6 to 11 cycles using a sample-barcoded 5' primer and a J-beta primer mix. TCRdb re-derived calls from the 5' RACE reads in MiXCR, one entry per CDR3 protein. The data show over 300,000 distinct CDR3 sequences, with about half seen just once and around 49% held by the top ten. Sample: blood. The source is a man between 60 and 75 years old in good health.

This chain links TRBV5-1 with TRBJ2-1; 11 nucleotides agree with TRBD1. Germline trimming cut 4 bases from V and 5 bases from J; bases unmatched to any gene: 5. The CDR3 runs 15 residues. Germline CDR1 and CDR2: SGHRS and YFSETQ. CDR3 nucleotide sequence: TGCGCCAGCAGCCCGTGGGACAGGGGGGACAATGAGCAGTTCTTC. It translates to CASSPWDRGDNEQFF.

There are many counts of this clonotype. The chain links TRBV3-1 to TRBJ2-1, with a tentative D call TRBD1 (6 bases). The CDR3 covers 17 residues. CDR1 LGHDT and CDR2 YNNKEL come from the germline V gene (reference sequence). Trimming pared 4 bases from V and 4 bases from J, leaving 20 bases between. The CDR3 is CASSPHTPPDRYNEQFF. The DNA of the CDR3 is TGTGCCAGCAGCCCCCACACACCCCCGGACAGATACAATGAGCAGTTCTTC.

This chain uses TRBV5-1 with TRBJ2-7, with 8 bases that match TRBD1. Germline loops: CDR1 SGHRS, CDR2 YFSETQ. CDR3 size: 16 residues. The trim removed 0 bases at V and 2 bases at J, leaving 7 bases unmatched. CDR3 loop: CASSLGPGQDPYEQYF. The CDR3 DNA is TGCGCCAGCAGCTTGGGGCCGGGACAGGACCCCTACGAGCAGTACTTC.

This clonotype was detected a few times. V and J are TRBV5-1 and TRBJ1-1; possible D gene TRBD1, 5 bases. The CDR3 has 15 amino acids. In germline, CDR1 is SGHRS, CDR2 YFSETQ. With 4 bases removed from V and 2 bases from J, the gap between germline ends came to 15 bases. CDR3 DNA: TGCGCCAGCAGCAGTAAGGGACCATCCAACACTGAAGCTTTCTTT. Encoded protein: CASSSKGPSNTEAFF.

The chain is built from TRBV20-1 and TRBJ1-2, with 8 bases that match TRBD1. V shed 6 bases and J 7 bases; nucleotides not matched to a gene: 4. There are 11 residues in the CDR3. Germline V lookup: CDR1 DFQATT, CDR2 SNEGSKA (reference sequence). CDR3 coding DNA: TGCAGTGCCAGGACAGGGTCTGGCTACACCTTC. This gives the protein CSARTGSGYTF.

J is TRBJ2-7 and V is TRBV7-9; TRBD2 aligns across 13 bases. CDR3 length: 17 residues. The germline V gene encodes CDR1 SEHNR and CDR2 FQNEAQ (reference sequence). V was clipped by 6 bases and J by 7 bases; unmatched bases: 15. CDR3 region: CASSKLTSGGAPNEQYF. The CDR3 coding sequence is TGTGCCAGCAGTAAGCTCACTAGCGGGGGGGCGCCCAATGAGCAGTACTTC.